This T cell receptor beta chain was retrieved from a study of T cell responses to AZD1222 COVID-19 vaccine. To note about this clone: What it binds is not known.

Overall study results and limits: At baseline, seropositivity was found in only a handful of AZD1222 recipients. Repertoire samples came only from after the peak T cell response. In a largely white British group with more females than males, clonal diversity was possibly underestimated.

CDR1 MNHEY and CDR2 SMNVEV come from the germline V gene (reference sequence). The CDR3 is made up of 13 amino acids. Trimming left V 6 bases short and J 10 bases short, with 13 bases between. The data were produced by immunoSEQ multiplex PCR, yet TCRdb's version contains in-frame clones alone and is incomplete. The sample yields around 61,000 clones, 80% to 90% seen once. This chain links TRBV27 with TRBJ1-6, with D possibly being TRBD1 (6 bases). The specimen was peripheral blood, collected on day 0 of AZD1222 vaccination. This clonotype originated in an adult in good health. The CDR3, as DNA: TGTGCCAGCAGGTTCACAGGGAGCTCACCCCTCCACTTT. This translates into CASRFTGSSPLHF.